The 29 T cell receptor beta chains below come from one sample, sequenced in a study of control samples from healthy donors and cancer patients. Only in-frame clones appear in the TCRdb table, and some are missing; sequencing was by immunoSEQ multiplex PCR. Altogether around 140,000 clones are present, about 93% being singletons, with the ten largest covering 2% to 3%. Sequenced material: blood. These receptors all come from a man aged 35-49 years in good health.

The chain carries TRBV10-2 and TRBJ1-3; possibly TRBD1 for D (6 bases). Germline CDR1 is WSHSY and CDR2 is SAAADI. This CDR3 spans 15 amino acids. V shed 2 bases and J shed 3 bases, with 11 bases lying between them. This CDR3 is CASSEPRGGGNTIYF. For the CDR3, the DNA is TGCGCCAGCAGTGAGCCCCGAGGGGGTGGAAACACCATATATTTT.

This chain uses TRBV19 with TRBJ2-1, with D tentatively TRBD1 (6 bases). This CDR3 has 16 residues. Germline V gene data show CDR1 as LNHDA and CDR2 as SQIVND (reference sequence). Deletions cut 4 bases from V and 3 bases from J, with 16 bases between. The CDR3 bases are TGTGCCAGTAGTAAGAGTGGACAGAATCTCTACAATGAGCAGTTCTTC. Encoded protein: CASSKSGQNLYNEQFF.

This clone was picked up one time. CDR3 sequence reads: CASSLGDRSGGNTIYF. CDR3 in DNA: TGCGCCAGCAGCTTGGGGGACAGGAGCGGTGGAAACACCATATATTTT. The rearrangement uses TRBV5-1 and TRBJ1-3; the match to TRBD1 covers 8 bases. CDR1 and CDR2 (germline): SGHRS, YFSETQ. CDR3 length equals 16 residues. J gave up 3 bases and V 0 bases, and 5 bases lay outside the gene matches.

CDR3 sequence (DNA): TGTGCCAGCAGTAGTCTAGCGGGGGGTTACAATGAGCAGTTCTTC. Protein: CASSSLAGGYNEQFF. The V gene is TRBV6-5, the J gene TRBJ2-1; 11 bases match TRBD2. This CDR3 region has 15 residues. The germline CDR1 and CDR2 sequences are MNHEY and SVGAGI. With V trimmed by 5 bases and J by 4 bases, 4 bases remained unmatched.

V is TRBV2 and J is TRBJ2-5, with D unresolved. V lost 1 base and J 9 bases, leaving 9 bases between the germline ends. Germline loops: CDR1 SNHLY, CDR2 FYNNEI. The CDR3 runs to 12 residues. DNA of the CDR3: TGTGCCAGCAGTGAAGAGGATCGAGCCCAGTACTTC. This encodes CASSEEDRAQYF. The full variable domain, with the rest looked up from reference TRBV2 and TRBJ2-5, is EPEVTQTPSHQVTQMGQEVILRCVPISNHLYFYWYRQILGQKVEFLVSFYNNEISEKSEIFDDQFSVERPDGSNFTLKIRSTKLEDSAMYFCASSEEDRAQYFGPGTRLLVL.

This clone was observed a single time. This chain connects TRBV4-1 to TRBJ1-4, with TRBD1 as a possible D gene (5 bases). Trimming shortened V by 4 bases and J by 5 bases, and 14 bases separated the two germline ends. Germline CDR1 and CDR2: MGHRA and YSYEKL. The length of the CDR3 is 15 residues. This chain's CDR3 is CASSPNNGANEKLFF. CDR3 nucleotide sequence: TGCGCCAGCAGCCCAAACAACGGGGCAAATGAAAAACTGTTTTTT.

The chain couples TRBV15 to TRBJ1-4, with D perhaps TRBD1 (5 bases). V was pared by 3 bases and J by 3 bases, with 11 bases between. This CDR3 is 15 amino acids long. Germline loops: CDR1 LNHNV, CDR2 YYDKDF (reference sequence). CDR3 sequence (DNA): TGTGCCACCAGCAGGGACGGGGGAGCTAATGAAAAACTGTTTTTT. This translates into CATSRDGGANEKLFF.

V is TRBV5-4 and J is TRBJ1-1; D gene unclear. CDR1 is SGHNT and CDR2 is YYREEE in the germline V gene (reference sequence). Trimming pared 5 bases from V and 3 bases from J, leaving 17 bases between. The CDR3 loop spans 15 amino acids. CDR3 amino acids: CASSTWARLDTEAFF. CDR3 coding DNA: TGTGCCAGCAGTACCTGGGCCCGCTTGGACACTGAAGCTTTCTTT. The full variable domain, its missing parts supplied by reference TRBV5-4 and TRBJ1-1, is ETGVTQSPTHLIKTRGQQVTLRCSSQSGHNTVSWYQQALGQGPQFIFQYYREEENGRGNFPPRFSGLQFPNYSSELNVNALELDDSALYLCASSTWARLDTEAFFGQGTRLTVV.

The chain recombines TRBV5-8 with TRBJ1-2; tentatively, D is TRBD1 (5 bases). V gave up 0 bases and J gave up 0 bases, with 12 bases separating them. CDR1 and CDR2 from the germline V gene are SGHTS and YDEGEE. This CDR3 contains 16 residues. The CDR3 DNA sequence: TGTGCCAGCAGCTTGGCTAGGACAAGAGCTAACTATGGCTACACCTTC. Protein: CASSLARTRANYGYTF.

This clone was recorded only once. V is TRBV18 and J is TRBJ2-2, with 9 bases identical to TRBD2. The CDR3 is 16 amino acids. Germline CDR1 reads KGHSH; CDR2 reads LQKENI. J lost 5 bases, V lost 1 base, and 5 bases had no gene match. CDR3 sequence reads: CASSPRASGGTGELFF. The CDR3 DNA sequence: TGTGCCAGCTCACCACGGGCCAGCGGGGGGACCGGGGAGCTGTTTTTT.

This chain joins TRBV2 and TRBJ2-7; no definite D call. The CDR3 is 15 amino acids. Trimming removed 6 bases at V and 4 bases at J, with 19 bases between. The germline CDR1 and CDR2 sequences are SNHLY and FYNNEI. The CDR3: CASRYRATSRYEQYF. For the CDR3, the DNA is TGTGCCAGCAGGTACCGGGCCACATCACGATACGAGCAGTACTTC.

The table lists this clone with a count of one. This chain uses TRBV19 with TRBJ2-7, with D perhaps TRBD1 or TRBD2 (6 bases each). Germline-derived CDR1 and CDR2 are LNHDA and SQIVND (reference sequence). V shed 5 bases and J shed 1 base, with 12 bases lying between them. The CDR3 covers 14 residues. In DNA, the CDR3 is TGTGCCAGTAGTTCTGGGGGGCAGTCCTACGAGCAGTACTTC. Protein sequence: CASSSGGQSYEQYF.

V is TRBV30 and J is TRBJ1-1, with D unresolved. Trimming stripped 4 bases from V and 4 bases from J, with 10 bases between. From germline, CDR1 is GTSNPN and CDR2 SVGIG (reference sequence). This CDR3 is built from 12 residues. CDR3 bases: TGTGCCTGGAAATATATATCCACTGAAGCTTTCTTT. Translated: CAWKYISTEAFF.

This clone was observed once. The rearrangement joins TRBV19 to TRBJ1-5; 10 bases line up with TRBD1. V lost 6 bases, J lost 1 base, and 6 bases stayed unmatched. Germline values: CDR1 LNHDA, CDR2 SQIVND (reference sequence). There are 16 residues in the CDR3. This CDR3 reads CASRGPGQGSNQPQHF. In nucleotides, the CDR3 is TGTGCCAGTAGGGGTCCGGGACAGGGGAGCAATCAGCCCCAGCATTTT. Full variable domain (remainder filled in from reference TRBV19 and TRBJ1-5): DGGITQSPKYLFRKEGQNVTLSCEQNLNHDAMYWYRQDPGQGLRLIYYSQIVNDFQKGDIAEGYSVSREKKESFPLTVTSAQKNPTAFYLCASRGPGQGSNQPQHFGDGTRLSIL.

This clone has a single count. The rearrangement uses TRBV12-3 or TRBV12-4 and TRBJ1-3; D uncertain. Trimming cost V 6 bases and J 15 bases, with 15 bases left between them. This CDR3 has 11 amino acids. The chain's CDR3 is CASSHPAIGYF. The CDR3 DNA reads TGTGCCAGCAGCCACCCCGCCATCGGATATTTT.

Written as DNA, the CDR3 is TGTGCCAGCCGCCTAGCCTCTGGGAACATTCAGTACTTC. Its protein product is CASRLASGNIQYF. V is TRBV27 and J is TRBJ2-4; possibly TRBD2 for D (5 bases). The CDR3 extends over 13 amino acids. CDR1 is MNHEY and CDR2 is SMNVEV in the germline V gene (reference sequence). With 8 bases removed from V and 7 bases from J, the gap between germline ends came to 15 bases.

The genes are TRBV27 and TRBJ2-5; D is possibly TRBD2 (5 bases). Looked up from germline, CDR1 is MNHEY and CDR2 is SMNVEV (reference sequence). CDR3 length: 14 residues. V was cut by 2 bases and J by 0 bases, with 7 bases left in between. The CDR3 here is CASSLRRYQETQYF. In DNA, the CDR3 is TGTGCCAGCAGTTTAAGGAGGTACCAAGAGACCCAGTACTTC.

The rearrangement joins TRBV19 to TRBJ2-3; 10 positions agree with TRBD1. V gave up 6 bases and J gave up 0 bases; unmatched junction bases: 6. This CDR3 is built from 16 residues. The germline CDR1 and CDR2 sequences are LNHDA and SQIVND (reference sequence). CDR3 DNA: TGTGCCAGTAGAAGACAGGGGGCGCGAAGCACAGATACGCAGTATTTT. Its protein is CASRRQGARSTDTQYF.

V is TRBV5-1 and J is TRBJ1-4; 8 bases match TRBD1. V gave up 2 bases and J gave up 3 bases; unmatched junction bases: 0. The CDR3 consists of 14 residues. Germline V gene sequence: CDR1 SGHRS, CDR2 YFSETQ. This CDR3 reads CASSLQGANEKLFF. CDR3 DNA: TGCGCCAGCAGCTTACAGGGGGCTAATGAAAAACTGTTTTTT.

Notes on this clone: Other DNA sequences from this sample encode an identical CDR3 as well. This chain connects TRBV5-1 to TRBJ1-1; possible D gene TRBD1, 5 bases. Germline loops: CDR1 SGHRS, CDR2 YFSETQ. Trimming left V 0 bases short and J 4 bases short, with 7 bases between. The CDR3 has 13 residues. For the CDR3, the DNA is TGCGCCAGCAGCTTGGAGAGGGGCACTGAAGCTTTCTTT. Amino acid sequence: CASSLERGTEAFF. Based on the CDR3 plus reference TRBV5-1 and TRBJ1-1, the full variable domain is KAGVTQTPRYLIKTRGQQVTLSCSPISGHRSVSWYQQTPGQGLQFLFEYFSETQRNKGNFPGRFSGRQFSNSRSEMNVSTLELGDSALYLCASSLERGTEAFFGQGTRLTVV.

The chain combines TRBV10-3 with TRBJ1-4, with 8 positions matching TRBD1. The CDR3 sequence is 16 residues long. With 10 bases clipped from V and 2 bases from J, the junction kept 12 bases outside the gene matches. Germline V gene data show CDR1 as ENHRY and CDR2 as SYGVKD. For the CDR3, the DNA is TGTGCCACCGCGACTCAGGGGGCGCTCACTAATGAAAAACTGTTTTTT. It codes for CATATQGALTNEKLFF.

A word on this clone: Additional DNA sequences in this sample encode the identical CDR3. The V call is TRBV11-2, the J call TRBJ2-4; D gene uncertain. The germline gives CDR1 SGHAT, CDR2 FQNNGV. V was pared by 4 bases and J by 0 bases, with 7 bases between. CDR3 length equals 14 residues. The DNA for the CDR3 is TGTGCCAGCAGCTCCAGACTAGCCAAAAACATTCAGTACTTC. This sequence encodes CASSSRLAKNIQYF.

The chain has TRBV5-6 and TRBJ1-5; D may be TRBD1 (5 bases). With 4 bases removed from V and 4 bases from J, the gap between germline ends came to 18 bases. Looked up from germline, CDR1 is SGHDT and CDR2 is YYEEEE. The CDR3 loop spans 16 amino acids. The CDR3 spells CASSDTIGGRNQPQHF. The CDR3 bases are TGTGCCAGCAGCGATACAATCGGGGGTCGGAATCAGCCCCAGCATTTT.

The chain is built from TRBV11-2 and TRBJ1-2, with 10 bases that match TRBD1. The CDR3 covers 14 residues. Trimming removed 1 base from V and 7 bases from J; junction bases left unmatched: 3. Germline CDR1 reads SGHAT; CDR2 reads FQNNGV. The CDR3 region is CASSLGQGAFGYTF. In nucleotides, the CDR3 is TGTGCCAGCAGCTTAGGACAGGGGGCCTTTGGCTACACCTTC.

The chain uses TRBV6-5 and TRBJ2-5; TRBD1 or TRBD2 may be the D gene (6 bases each). Germline CDR1 is MNHEY and CDR2 is SVGAGI. The CDR3 runs to 15 residues. V shed 5 bases and J shed 5 bases, with 18 bases lying between them. This CDR3 is CASSTPGHRGETQYF. The CDR3 bases are TGTGCCAGCAGTACACCGGGACACCGGGGGGAGACCCAGTACTTC.

The rearrangement joins TRBV19 to TRBJ2-1; TRBD2 matches at 8 bases. The CDR3 is made up of 14 amino acids. Germline lookup yields CDR1 LNHDA and CDR2 SQIVND (reference sequence). The V gene end was trimmed by 5 bases and the J gene end by 9 bases; junction bases not matched to a gene: 9. The DNA for the CDR3 is TGTGCCAGTAGTTCCTTAGCGGGGCGCGGTGAGCAGTTCTTC. Residues: CASSSLAGRGEQFF.

This chain connects TRBV9 to TRBJ1-1; 9 nucleotides line up with TRBD1. This CDR3 comprises 14 residues. The germline CDR1 and CDR2 sequences are SGDLS and YYNGEE. J was trimmed by 3 bases and V by 4 bases; bases with no gene match: 4. Written as DNA, the CDR3 is TGTGCCAGCAGCCCCGACAGGGGGGACACTGAAGCTTTCTTT. It yields the protein CASSPDRGDTEAFF.

The CDR3 spells CASSEARGRNYNEQFF. DNA of the CDR3: TGTGCCAGCAGTGAGGCCCGGGGGCGGAACTACAATGAGCAGTTCTTC. The gene calls are TRBV6-1 and TRBJ2-1; D could derive from TRBD1 or TRBD2 (6 bases each). Trimming removed 3 bases at V and 3 bases at J, with 15 bases between. The V gene's germline CDR1 is MNHNS and CDR2 SASEGT. The CDR3 length is 16 residues.

The chain is built from TRBV4-1 and TRBJ2-5; D might be TRBD1 (6 bases). Between the trimmed V and J ends, which lost 0 bases and 2 bases, there was a span of 16 bases. Germline loops: CDR1 MGHRA, CDR2 YSYEKL. CDR3 size: 17 residues. CDR3 protein: CASSQDPMGAQQETQYF. The CDR3 bases are TGCGCCAGCAGCCAAGATCCTATGGGGGCACAACAAGAGACCCAGTACTTC.